The 9 T cell receptor beta chains presented below share a single source sample, sequenced in a study of shared clonotypes between healthy human individuals. Sequenced by immunoSEQ multiplex PCR; TCRdb stores in-frame clones only, minus some. The table has over 2 million clones, 85% to 95% seen once. Naive CD8 cells comprised CD45RO-negative, CCR7-positively selected cells, excluding terminally differentiated effector memory CD45RA+ cells. The source material was naive CD8+ T cells sorted from blood. All receptors come from a man between 18 and 29 years old in good health.

The rearrangement joins TRBV7-9 to TRBJ2-7, with D tentatively TRBD2 (6 bases). V gave up 5 bases and J gave up 7 bases, with 18 bases separating them. The germline V gene has CDR1 SEHNR and CDR2 FQNEAQ (reference sequence). The CDR3 is made up of 14 amino acids. CDR3 sequence (DNA): TGTGCCAGCAGCCCTCTAGCGATCTCACGGGAGCAGTACTTC. Translating gives CASSPLAISREQYF.

V and J are TRBV30 and TRBJ1-4; 7 bases fit TRBD1. Germline V gene data show CDR1 as GTSNPN and CDR2 as SVGIG (reference sequence). V lost 0 bases to trimming and J lost 5 bases; unmatched junction nucleotides: 3. This CDR3 has 14 residues. The chain's CDR3 is CAWSVLDRNEKLFF. The CDR3 DNA sequence: TGTGCCTGGAGTGTACTGGACAGGAATGAAAAACTGTTTTTT.

V usage is TRBV2 and J usage is TRBJ2-1; D remains unclear. Trimming removed 2 bases from V and 8 bases from J, with 7 bases in between. The CDR3 is 12 amino acids. Germline CDR1 is SNHLY and CDR2 is FYNNEI. CDR3 sequence: CASSESFDEQFF. The CDR3 nucleotides read TGTGCCAGCAGTGAAAGTTTTGATGAGCAGTTCTTC.

The chain has TRBV6-5 and TRBJ2-1; unclear D gene. The CDR3 is 14 residues long. CDR1 is MNHEY and CDR2 is SVGAGI in the germline V gene. With 3 bases removed from V and 6 bases from J, the gap between germline ends came to 12 bases. The CDR3: CASSYPGWANEQFF. The CDR3 DNA is TGTGCCAGCAGTTATCCCGGGTGGGCCAATGAGCAGTTCTTC.

The chain combines TRBV7-6 with TRBJ2-3; TRBD2 matches 8 bases. Germline V gene lookup returns CDR1 SGHVS and CDR2 FNYEAQ. This CDR3 is built from 14 residues. Trimming cost V 5 bases and J 4 bases; bases outside gene matches: 5. The CDR3 region has the DNA TGTGCCAGCAGCATTCTAGCGGGCCCAGATACGCAGTATTTT. Translation: CASSILAGPDTQYF.

V and J are TRBV7-6 and TRBJ2-1, with a possible D match to TRBD1 (8 bases). Trimming removed 5 bases from V and 8 bases from J, with 19 bases in between. CDR1 is SGHVS and CDR2 is FNYEAQ in the germline V gene. There are 15 residues in the CDR3. CDR3: CASSTDRGGFYEQFF. CDR3 bases: TGTGCCAGCAGCACAGACAGGGGAGGGTTCTATGAGCAGTTCTTC.

The V gene is TRBV29-1, the J gene TRBJ2-7; tentative D call: TRBD2 (7 bases). CDR1 SQVTM and CDR2 ANQGSEA come from the germline V gene. Trimming pared 2 bases from V and 2 bases from J, leaving 16 bases between. CDR3 length: 15 amino acids. CDR3 in DNA: TGCAGCGTTGAAATGGCAGGGGACTACACCTACGAGCAGTACTTC. Residues: CSVEMAGDYTYEQYF.

This clone was seen just once. The chain links TRBV10-2 to TRBJ2-3; 8 nucleotides align to TRBD2. This CDR3 contains 13 residues. CDR1 is WSHSY, CDR2 SAAADI, per germline. The V segment lost 6 bases and the J segment 5 bases; nucleotides outside the gene matches: 4. CDR3 region: CASRPLAGDTQYF. In DNA form, the CDR3 reads TGCGCCAGCAGACCCCTAGCGGGAGATACGCAGTATTTT.

The chain combines TRBV5-6 with TRBJ1-5; D not resolved. V was shortened by 0 bases and J by 6 bases, with 7 bases between the two germline ends. Germline lookup yields CDR1 SGHDT and CDR2 YYEEEE. The CDR3 has 13 residues. CDR3 sequence reads: CASSLGLTQPQHF. CDR3 DNA sequence: TGTGCCAGCAGCTTGGGTCTTACTCAGCCCCAGCATTTT.